The TCR beta chain described here comes from a study of T cell clonotyping in hematopoietic cell transplantation. Clones were sequenced by immunoSEQ multiplex PCR, and TCRdb holds only the in-frame ones, with some missing. Altogether roughly 10,000 clones are present, approximately 80% being singletons, with the ten largest covering more than 7.5%. The germline gives CDR1 SGHRS, CDR2 YFSETQ. The CDR3 extends over 13 amino acids. Trimming pared 4 bases from V and 5 bases from J, leaving 13 bases between. Blood collection times were about day -28 and days 30, 100, 180 posttransplant. The source of this sequence is a female patient aged 35-55 years who had an allogeneic stem cell transplant from a related donor, so T cells may come from the graft donor. Some clones in this sample may be carry-over from other donors' samples. This specimen consisted of PBMCs, obtained 30 days after allogeneic stem cell transplant. J is TRBJ2-7 and V is TRBV5-1; D ambiguous. As DNA, the CDR3 is TGCGCCAGCAGCCTTCCGCCCCGAGACGAGCAGTACTTC. Amino acid sequence: CASSLPPRDEQYF.